The clone carrying this T cell receptor beta chain was recorded many times. The authors built TCR beta libraries using iRepertoire HTBI primers and Arm-PCR of CDR3 regions. TCRdb re-analysed the multiplex PCR reads in MiXCR, keeping a single row per CDR3 protein. This sample has about 400,000 distinct CDR3 sequences, with roughly 20% found just once. Time point specified: persistent/refractory GD, antithyroid drugs over 5 years with positive TRAb. Generation of the TCR library employed RNA extracted from PBMCs. The sample originates from a study of regulatory T cells in long-lasting Graves disease. The sample was peripheral blood mononuclear cells (PBMCs), taken when the disease was refractory, from a patient treated with antithyroid drugs. The source of this sequence is a female donor with Graves disease.

The DNA of the CDR3 is TGTGCCAGCAGCTTACGGGACAGGGAGAATGAAAAACTGTTTTTT. It yields the protein CASSLRDRENEKLFF. The gene calls are TRBV11-2 and TRBJ1-4; 9 bases align to TRBD1. Germline V lookup: CDR1 SGHAT, CDR2 FQNNGV. The CDR3 runs to 15 residues. Trimming cost V 2 bases and J 5 bases; bases outside gene matches: 3. The whole variable domain, filled in from reference TRBV11-2 and TRBJ1-4, reads EAGVAQSPRYKIIEKRQSVAFWCNPISGHATLYWYQQILGQGPKLLIQFQNNGVVDDSQLPKDRFSAERLKGVDSTLKIQPAKLEDSAVYLCASSLRDRENEKLFFGSGTQLSVL.